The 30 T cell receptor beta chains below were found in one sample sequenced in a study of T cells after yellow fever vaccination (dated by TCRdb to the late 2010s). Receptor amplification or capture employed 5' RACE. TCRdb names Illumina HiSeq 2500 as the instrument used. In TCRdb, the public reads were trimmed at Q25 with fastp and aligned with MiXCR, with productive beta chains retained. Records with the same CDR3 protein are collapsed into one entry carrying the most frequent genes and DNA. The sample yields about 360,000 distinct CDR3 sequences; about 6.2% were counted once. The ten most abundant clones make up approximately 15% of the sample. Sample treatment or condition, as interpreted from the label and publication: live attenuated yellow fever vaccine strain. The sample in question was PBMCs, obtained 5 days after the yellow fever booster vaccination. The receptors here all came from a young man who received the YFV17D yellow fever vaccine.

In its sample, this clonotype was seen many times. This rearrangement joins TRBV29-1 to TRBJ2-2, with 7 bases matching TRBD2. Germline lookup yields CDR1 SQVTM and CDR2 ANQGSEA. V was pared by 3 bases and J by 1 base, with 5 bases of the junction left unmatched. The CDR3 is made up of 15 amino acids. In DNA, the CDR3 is TGCAGCGTTGATTGGTCTAGCGGGAACACCGGGGAGCTGTTTTTT. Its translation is CSVDWSSGNTGELFF.

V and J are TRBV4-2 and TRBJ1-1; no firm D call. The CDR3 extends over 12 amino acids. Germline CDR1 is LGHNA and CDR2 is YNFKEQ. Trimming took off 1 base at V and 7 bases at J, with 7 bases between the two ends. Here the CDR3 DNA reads TGTGCCAGCAGCCAAGTTACGAATGAAGCTTTCTTT. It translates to CASSQVTNEAFF.

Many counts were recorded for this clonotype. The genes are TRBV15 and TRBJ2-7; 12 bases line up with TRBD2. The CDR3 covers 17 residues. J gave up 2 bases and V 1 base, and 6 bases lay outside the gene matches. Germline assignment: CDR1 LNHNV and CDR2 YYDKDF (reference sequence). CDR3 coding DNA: TGTGCCACCAGCAGAGCCTACACTAGCGGGGGGACCTACGAGCAGTACTTC. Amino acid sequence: CATSRAYTSGGTYEQYF.

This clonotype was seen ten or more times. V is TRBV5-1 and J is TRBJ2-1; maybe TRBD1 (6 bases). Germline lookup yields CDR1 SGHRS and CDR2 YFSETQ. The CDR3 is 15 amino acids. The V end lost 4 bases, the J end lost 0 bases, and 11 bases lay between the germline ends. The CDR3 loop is CASSLDSFSYNEQFF. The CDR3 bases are TGCGCCAGCAGCCTGGACAGTTTCTCCTACAATGAGCAGTTCTTC.

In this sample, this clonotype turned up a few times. DNA for the CDR3: TGCAGTGCCCAACGGGGGGGGTCCACAGATACGCAGTATTTT. It translates to CSAQRGGSTDTQYF. The V gene is TRBV20-1, the J gene TRBJ2-3, with 8 nucleotides matching TRBD2. This CDR3 is built from 14 residues. V trimming: 6 bases; J trimming: 2 bases; junction bases outside the gene matches: 7. Germline-derived CDR1 and CDR2 are DFQATT and SNEGSKA (reference sequence).

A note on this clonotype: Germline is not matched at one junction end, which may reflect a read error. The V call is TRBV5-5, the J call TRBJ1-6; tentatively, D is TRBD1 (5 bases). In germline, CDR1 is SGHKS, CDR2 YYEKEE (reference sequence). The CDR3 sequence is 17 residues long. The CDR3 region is CAISSGAVSSYNSPLHF. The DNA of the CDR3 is TGTGCCATCAGCTCTGGGGCGGTGAGCTCCTATAATTCACCCCTCCACTTT.

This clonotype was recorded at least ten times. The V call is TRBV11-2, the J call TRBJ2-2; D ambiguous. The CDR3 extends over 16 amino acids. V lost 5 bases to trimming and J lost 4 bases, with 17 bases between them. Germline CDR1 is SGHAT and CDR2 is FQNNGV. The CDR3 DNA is TGTGCCAGCAGCCCGACCTTATCCCCCGGCACCGGGGAGCTGTTTTTT. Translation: CASSPTLSPGTGELFF.

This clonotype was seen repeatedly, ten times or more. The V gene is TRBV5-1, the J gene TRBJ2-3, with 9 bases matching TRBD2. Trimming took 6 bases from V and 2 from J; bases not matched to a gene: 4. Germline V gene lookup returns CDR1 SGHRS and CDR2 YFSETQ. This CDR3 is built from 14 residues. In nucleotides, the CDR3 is TGCGCCAGCAAACTAGCGGGTCTCACAGATACGCAGTATTTT. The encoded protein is CASKLAGLTDTQYF.

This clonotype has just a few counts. CDR3 sequence reads: CASSFIRAGGLYTQYF. CDR3 nucleotides: TGTGCCAGCAGTTTCATTCGGGCGGGAGGCCTCTATACGCAGTATTTT. The chain links TRBV12-3 or TRBV12-4 to TRBJ2-3, with 8 bases identical to TRBD2. After removal of 3 bases from V and 7 bases from J, the junction contained 12 bases not matched to a gene. The CDR3 length is 16 residues.

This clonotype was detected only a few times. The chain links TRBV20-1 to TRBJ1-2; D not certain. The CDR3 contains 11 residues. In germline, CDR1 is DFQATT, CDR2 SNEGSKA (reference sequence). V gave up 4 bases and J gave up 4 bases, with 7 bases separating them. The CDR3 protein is CSATGLYGYTF. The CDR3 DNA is TGCAGTGCTACCGGGCTCTATGGCTACACCTTC.

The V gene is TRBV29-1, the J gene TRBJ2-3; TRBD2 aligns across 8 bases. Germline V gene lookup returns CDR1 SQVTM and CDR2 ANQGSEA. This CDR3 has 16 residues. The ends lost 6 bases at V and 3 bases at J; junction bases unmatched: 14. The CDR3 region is CSVNSGILLRTDTQYF. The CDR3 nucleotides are TGCAGCGTCAATAGCGGGATCCTCCTTCGGACAGATACGCAGTATTTT.

The CDR3 protein is CASTYVVGGRVALFF. The CDR3 DNA is TGTGCCAGTACTTACGTCGTCGGGGGGCGAGTGGCCCTGTTTTTT. The chain combines TRBV19 with TRBJ1-4; possible D gene TRBD1, 6 bases. The CDR3 has 15 amino acids. The germline V and J ends were trimmed by 7 bases and 14 bases, with 26 bases remaining between them. The V gene's germline CDR1 is LNHDA and CDR2 SQIVND (reference sequence).

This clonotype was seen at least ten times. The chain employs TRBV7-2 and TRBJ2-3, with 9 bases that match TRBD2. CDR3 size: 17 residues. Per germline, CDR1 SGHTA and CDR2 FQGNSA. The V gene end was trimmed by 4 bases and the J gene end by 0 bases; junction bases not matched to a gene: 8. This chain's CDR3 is CASSSSRGGPSTDTQYF. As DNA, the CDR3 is TGTGCCAGCAGCTCCTCGCGGGGGGGACCTAGCACAGATACGCAGTATTTT.

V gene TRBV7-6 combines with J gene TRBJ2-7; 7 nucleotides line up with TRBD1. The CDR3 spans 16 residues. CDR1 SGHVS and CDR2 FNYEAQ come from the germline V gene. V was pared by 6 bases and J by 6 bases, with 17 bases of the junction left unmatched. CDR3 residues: CASSPDPFLTGSEQYF. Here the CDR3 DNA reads TGTGCCAGCAGTCCGGATCCCTTTTTGACAGGGTCCGAGCAGTACTTC.

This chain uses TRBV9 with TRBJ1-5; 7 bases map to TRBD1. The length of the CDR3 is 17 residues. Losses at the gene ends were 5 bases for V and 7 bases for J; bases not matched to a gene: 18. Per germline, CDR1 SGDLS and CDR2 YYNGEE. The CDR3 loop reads CASRNRRDRPVRQPQHF. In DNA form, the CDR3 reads TGTGCCAGCAGGAATAGGCGGGACAGACCAGTACGGCAGCCCCAGCATTTT.

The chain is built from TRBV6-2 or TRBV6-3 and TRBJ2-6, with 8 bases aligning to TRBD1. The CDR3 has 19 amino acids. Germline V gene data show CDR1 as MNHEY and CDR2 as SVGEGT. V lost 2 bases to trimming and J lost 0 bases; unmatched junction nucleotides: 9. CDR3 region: CASSYNIGQGFSGANVLTF. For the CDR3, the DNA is TGTGCCAGCAGTTACAACATAGGACAGGGCTTCTCTGGGGCCAACGTCCTGACTTTC.

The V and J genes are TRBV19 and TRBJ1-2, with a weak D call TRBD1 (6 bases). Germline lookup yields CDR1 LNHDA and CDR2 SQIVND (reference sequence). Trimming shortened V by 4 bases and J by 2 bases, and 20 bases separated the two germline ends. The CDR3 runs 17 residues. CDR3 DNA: TGTGCCAGTAGTACTAAAATCCGGGACACCAAAAACTATGGCTACACCTTC. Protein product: CASSTKIRDTKNYGYTF.

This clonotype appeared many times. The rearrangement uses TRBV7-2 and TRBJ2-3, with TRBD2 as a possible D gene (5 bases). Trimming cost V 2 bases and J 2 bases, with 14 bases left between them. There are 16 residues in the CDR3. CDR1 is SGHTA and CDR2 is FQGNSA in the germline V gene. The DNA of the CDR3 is TGTGCCAGCAGCTTATTTATAAGCGGTCCCACAGATACGCAGTATTTT. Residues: CASSLFISGPTDTQYF.

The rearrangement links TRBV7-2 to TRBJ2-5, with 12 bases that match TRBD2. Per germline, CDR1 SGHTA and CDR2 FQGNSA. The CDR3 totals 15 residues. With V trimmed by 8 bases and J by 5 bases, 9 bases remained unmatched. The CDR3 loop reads CASGPGLAGLETQYF. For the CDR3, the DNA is TGTGCCAGCGGGCCCGGACTAGCGGGATTGGAGACCCAGTACTTC. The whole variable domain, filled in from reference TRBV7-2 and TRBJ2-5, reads GAGVSQSPSNKVTEKGKDVELRCDPISGHTALYWYRQSLGQGLEFLIYFQGNSAPDKSGLPSDRFSAERTGGSVSTLTIQRTQQEDSAVYLCASGPGLAGLETQYFGPGTRLLVL.

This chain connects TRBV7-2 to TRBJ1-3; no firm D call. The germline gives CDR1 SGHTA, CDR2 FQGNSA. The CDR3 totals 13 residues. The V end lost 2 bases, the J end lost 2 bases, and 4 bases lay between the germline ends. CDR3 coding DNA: TGTGCCAGCAGCTTAATAGCTGGAAACACCATATATTTT. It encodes CASSLIAGNTIYF.

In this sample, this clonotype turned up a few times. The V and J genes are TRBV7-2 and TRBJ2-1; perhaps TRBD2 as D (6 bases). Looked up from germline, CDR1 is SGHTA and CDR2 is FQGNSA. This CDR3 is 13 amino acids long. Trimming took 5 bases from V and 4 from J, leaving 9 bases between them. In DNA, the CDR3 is TGTGCCAGCAGCGGGGGGAGGTACAATGAGCAGTTCTTC. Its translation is CASSGGRYNEQFF.

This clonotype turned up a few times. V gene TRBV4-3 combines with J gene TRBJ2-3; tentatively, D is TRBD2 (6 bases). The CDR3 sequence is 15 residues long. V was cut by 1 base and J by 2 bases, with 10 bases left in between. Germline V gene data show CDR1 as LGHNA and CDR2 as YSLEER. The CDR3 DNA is TGCGCCAGCAGCCAAGCCGGAGGGGTCACAGATACGCAGTATTTT. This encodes CASSQAGGVTDTQYF.

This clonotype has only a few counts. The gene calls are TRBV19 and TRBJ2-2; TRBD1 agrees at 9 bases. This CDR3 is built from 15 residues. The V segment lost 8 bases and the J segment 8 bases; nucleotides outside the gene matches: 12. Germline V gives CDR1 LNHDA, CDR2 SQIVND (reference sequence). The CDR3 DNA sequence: TGTGCCAGTCTCCCGGGACAGGGTGTTTCGGGGGAGCTGTTTTTT. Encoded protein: CASLPGQGVSGELFF. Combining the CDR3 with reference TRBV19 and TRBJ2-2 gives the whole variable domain DGGITQSPKYLFRKEGQNVTLSCEQNLNHDAMYWYRQDPGQGLRLIYYSQIVNDFQKGDIAEGYSVSREKKESFPLTVTSAQKNPTAFYLCASLPGQGVSGELFFGEGSRLTVL.

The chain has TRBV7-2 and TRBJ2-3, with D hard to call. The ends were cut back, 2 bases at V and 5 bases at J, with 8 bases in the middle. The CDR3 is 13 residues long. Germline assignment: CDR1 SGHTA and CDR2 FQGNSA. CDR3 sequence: CASSLMKGDTQYF. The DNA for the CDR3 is TGTGCCAGCAGCTTAATGAAAGGAGATACGCAGTATTTT.

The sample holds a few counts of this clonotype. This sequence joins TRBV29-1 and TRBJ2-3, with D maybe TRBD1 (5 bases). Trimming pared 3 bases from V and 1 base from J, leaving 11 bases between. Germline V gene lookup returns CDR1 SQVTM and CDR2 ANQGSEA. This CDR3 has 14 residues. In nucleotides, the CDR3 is TGCAGCGTTGACCTTAGGGGCGGCACAGATACGCAGTATTTT. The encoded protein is CSVDLRGGTDTQYF.

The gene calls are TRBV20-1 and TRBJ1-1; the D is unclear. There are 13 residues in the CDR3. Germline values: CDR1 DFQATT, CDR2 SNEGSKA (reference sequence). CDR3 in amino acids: CTPRKDWNTEAFF. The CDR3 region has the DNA TGCACCCCGCGAAAAGACTGGAACACTGAAGCTTTCTTT.

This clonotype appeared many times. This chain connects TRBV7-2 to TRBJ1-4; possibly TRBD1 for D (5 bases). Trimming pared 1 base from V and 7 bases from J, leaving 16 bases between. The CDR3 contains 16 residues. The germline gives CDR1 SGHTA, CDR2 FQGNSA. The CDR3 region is CASSLGTRVPIEKLFF. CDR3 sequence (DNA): TGTGCCAGCAGCTTAGGGACCAGGGTACCTATTGAAAAACTGTTTTTT.

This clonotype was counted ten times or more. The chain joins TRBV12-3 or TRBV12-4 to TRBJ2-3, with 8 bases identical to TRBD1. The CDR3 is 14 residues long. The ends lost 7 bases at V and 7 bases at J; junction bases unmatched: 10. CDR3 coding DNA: TGTGCCAGCACCCTCAGGGGGCTCAGGCATACGCAGTATTTT. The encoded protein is CASTLRGLRHTQYF.

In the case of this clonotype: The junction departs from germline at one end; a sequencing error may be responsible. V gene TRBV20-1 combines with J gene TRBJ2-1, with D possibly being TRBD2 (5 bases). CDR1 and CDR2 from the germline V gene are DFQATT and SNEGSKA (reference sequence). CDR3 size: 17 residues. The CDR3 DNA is TGCTGTGCTAGATCCCGCAGCGGAGAGGGTTCCTACAATGAGCAGTTCTTC. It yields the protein CCARSRSGEGSYNEQFF.

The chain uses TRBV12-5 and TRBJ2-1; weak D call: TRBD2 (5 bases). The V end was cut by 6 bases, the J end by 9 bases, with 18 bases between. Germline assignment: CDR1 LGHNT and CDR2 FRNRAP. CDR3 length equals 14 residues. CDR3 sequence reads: CASGPPGVGIEQFF. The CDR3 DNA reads TGTGCTAGTGGCCCCCCCGGTGTCGGGATTGAGCAGTTCTTC. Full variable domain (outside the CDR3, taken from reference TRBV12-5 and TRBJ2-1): DARVTQTPRHKVTEMGQEVTMRCQPILGHNTVFWYRQTMMQGLELLAYFRNRAPLDDSGMPKDRFSAEMPDATLATLKIQPSEPRDSAVYFCASGPPGVGIEQFFGPGTRLTVL.